This record concerns one TCR beta chain sequence. In the authors' workflow: Cell counts per sample came from amplifying reference gene primers. Method: immunoSEQ multiplex PCR; TCRdb's copy keeps in-frame clones and lacks some. V and J calls and clone size are copied from that table; D and trimming were computed from the DNA. The profile shows fewer than 150,000 clones, around 80% of them singletons. The record originates from a study of blood T cell repertoires in COVID-19. Study-wide context: Italy, Spain and the United States were the sources of the convalescent and acute COVID-19 samples. T cells, B-cell-depleted T cells, or PBMCs provided the cDNA or gDNA that served as material.

Trimming took off 2 bases at V and 7 bases at J, with 8 bases between the two ends. CDR3 length: 13 residues. The receptor's source is a human donor in a cohort sampled during active COVID-19. The sample taken for sequencing was peripheral blood. The chain has TRBV12-3 or TRBV12-4 and TRBJ1-4; D gene uncertain. Written as DNA, the CDR3 is TGTGCCAGCAGTTTATCAGGCACTGAAAAACTGTTTTTT. It codes for CASSLSGTEKLFF.